A single T cell receptor (beta chain) is shown here with its context. Its antigen is currently unknown. The data originate from a study of T cell responses to AZD1222 COVID-19 vaccine. General observations from the study: The study found Spike-specific TCR breadth and depth rose after two AZD1222 doses.

Here immunoSEQ multiplex PCR was the method, and the copy in TCRdb shows in-frame clones only, minus some. The sample lists roughly 150,000 clones, over 65% occurring once. The CDR3 has 15 amino acids. V lost 6 bases and J 6 bases, leaving 20 bases between the germline ends. CDR1 SGHAT and CDR2 FQDESV come from the germline V gene (reference sequence). The specimen was peripheral blood, collected on day 0 of AZD1222 vaccination. J is TRBJ1-2 and V is TRBV11-1; the D is unclear. The source is an adult in good health. CDR3 sequence: CASSLSRALSDGYTF. The CDR3 region has the DNA TGTGCCAGCAGTCTAAGTCGGGCCCTCTCCGATGGCTACACCTTC.